This T cell receptor beta chain was identified in a study of control samples from healthy donors and cancer patients. Generated by immunoSEQ multiplex PCR, the TCRdb table keeps only in-frame clones and is missing some. The profile shows about 180,000 clones, just over 90% of them singletons. The CDR3 covers 15 residues. V was clipped by 11 bases and J by 4 bases, with 24 bases between them. The germline gives CDR1 SNHLY, CDR2 FYNNEI. The V gene is TRBV2, the J gene TRBJ2-7; D call uncertain. This TCR was recovered from a man aged 25-40 years in good health. Sequenced: blood. The CDR3 DNA follows: TGTGCCGGCACCCAGAATTCATTGCTTTTGTACGAGCAGTACTTC. Translating gives CAGTQNSLLLYEQYF.